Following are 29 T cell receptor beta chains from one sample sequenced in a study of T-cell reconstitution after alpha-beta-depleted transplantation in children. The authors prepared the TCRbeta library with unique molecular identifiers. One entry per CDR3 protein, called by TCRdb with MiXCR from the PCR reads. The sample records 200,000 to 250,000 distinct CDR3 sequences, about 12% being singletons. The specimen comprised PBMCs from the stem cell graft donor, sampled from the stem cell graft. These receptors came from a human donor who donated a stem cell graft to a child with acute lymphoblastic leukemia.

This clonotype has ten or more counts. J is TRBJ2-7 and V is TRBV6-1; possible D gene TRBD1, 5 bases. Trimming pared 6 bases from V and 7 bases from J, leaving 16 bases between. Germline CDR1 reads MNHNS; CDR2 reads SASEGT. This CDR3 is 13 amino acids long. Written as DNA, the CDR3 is TGTGCCAGCAGCCGCGACAGTCTGGAGGAGCAGTACTTC. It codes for CASSRDSLEEQYF.

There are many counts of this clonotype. The CDR3 here is CASSLAQGAVGYTF. CDR3 nucleotide sequence: TGTGCCAGCAGCTTAGCACAGGGGGCCGTAGGCTACACCTTC. The rearrangement joins TRBV7-9 to TRBJ1-2; 9 bases are a match to TRBD1. Germline loops: CDR1 SEHNR, CDR2 FQNEAQ (reference sequence). The CDR3 covers 14 residues. The V segment lost 0 bases and the J segment 8 bases; nucleotides outside the gene matches: 4.

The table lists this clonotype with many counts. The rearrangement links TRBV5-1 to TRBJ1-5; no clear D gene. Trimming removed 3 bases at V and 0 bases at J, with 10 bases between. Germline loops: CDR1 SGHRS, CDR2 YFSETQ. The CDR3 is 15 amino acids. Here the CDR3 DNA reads TGCGCCAGCAGCTACGGCGGTGCTAGCAATCAGCCCCAGCATTTT. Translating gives CASSYGGASNQPQHF.

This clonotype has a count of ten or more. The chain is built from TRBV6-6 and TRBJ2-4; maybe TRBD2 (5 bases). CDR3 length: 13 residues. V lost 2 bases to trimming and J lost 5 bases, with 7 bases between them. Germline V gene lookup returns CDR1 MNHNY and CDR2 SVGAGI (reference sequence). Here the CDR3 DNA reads TGTGCCAGCAGTTACGTGGGAGAAAACATTCAGTACTTC. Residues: CASSYVGENIQYF.

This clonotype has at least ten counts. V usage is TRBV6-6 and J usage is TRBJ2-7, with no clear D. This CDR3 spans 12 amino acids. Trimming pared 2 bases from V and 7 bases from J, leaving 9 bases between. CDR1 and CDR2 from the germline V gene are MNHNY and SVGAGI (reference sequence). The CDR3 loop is CASSYGTDEQYF. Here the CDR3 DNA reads TGTGCCAGCAGTTACGGCACGGATGAGCAGTACTTC.

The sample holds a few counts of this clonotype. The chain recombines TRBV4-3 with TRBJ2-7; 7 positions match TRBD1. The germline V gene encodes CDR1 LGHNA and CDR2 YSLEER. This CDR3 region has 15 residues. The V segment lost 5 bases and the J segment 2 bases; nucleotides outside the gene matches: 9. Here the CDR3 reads CASSDGTAGAYEQYF. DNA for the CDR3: TGCGCCAGCAGCGACGGGACAGCCGGGGCCTACGAGCAGTACTTC.

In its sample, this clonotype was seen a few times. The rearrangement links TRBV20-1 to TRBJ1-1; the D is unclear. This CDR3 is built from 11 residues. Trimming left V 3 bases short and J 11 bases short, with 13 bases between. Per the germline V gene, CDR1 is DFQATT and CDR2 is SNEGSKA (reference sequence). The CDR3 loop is CSARLWPLAFF. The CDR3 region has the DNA TGCAGTGCTAGGCTTTGGCCTCTCGCTTTCTTT.

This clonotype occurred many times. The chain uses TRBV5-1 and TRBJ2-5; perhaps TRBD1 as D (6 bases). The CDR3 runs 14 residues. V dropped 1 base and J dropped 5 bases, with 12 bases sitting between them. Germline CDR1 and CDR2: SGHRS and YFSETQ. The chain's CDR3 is CASSLTGRTETQYF. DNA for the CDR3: TGCGCCAGCAGCTTGACAGGGAGAACGGAGACCCAGTACTTC.

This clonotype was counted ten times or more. The CDR3 DNA follows: TGCGCCAGCAGCCCCTCGGACAGAGCGGGCGAGCAGTACTTC. Translation: CASSPSDRAGEQYF. The rearrangement links TRBV5-1 to TRBJ2-7; D tentatively reads TRBD1 or TRBD2 (6 bases each). The CDR3 has 14 residues. Germline-derived CDR1 and CDR2 are SGHRS and YFSETQ. V was trimmed by 4 bases and J by 6 bases, leaving 17 bases between them.

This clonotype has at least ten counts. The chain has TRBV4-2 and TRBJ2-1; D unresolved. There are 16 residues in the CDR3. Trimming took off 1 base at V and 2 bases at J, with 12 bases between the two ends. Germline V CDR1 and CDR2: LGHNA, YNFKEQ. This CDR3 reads CASSQVGGQAYNEQFF. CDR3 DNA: TGTGCCAGCAGCCAAGTGGGCGGCCAGGCCTACAATGAGCAGTTCTTC.

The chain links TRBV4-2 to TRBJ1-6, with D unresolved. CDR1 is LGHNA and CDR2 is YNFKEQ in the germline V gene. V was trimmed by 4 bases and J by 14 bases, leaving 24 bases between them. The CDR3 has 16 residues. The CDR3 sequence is CASSPDVGPSPAALHF. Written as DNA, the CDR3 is TGTGCCAGCAGCCCTGATGTTGGACCTTCCCCGGCGGCCCTCCACTTT.

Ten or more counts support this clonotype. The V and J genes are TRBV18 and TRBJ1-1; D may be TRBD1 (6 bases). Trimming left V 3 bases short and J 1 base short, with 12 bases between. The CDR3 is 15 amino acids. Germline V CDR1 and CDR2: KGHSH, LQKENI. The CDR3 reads CASSPQGTSNTEAFF. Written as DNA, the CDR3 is TGTGCCAGCTCACCTCAGGGGACCTCGAACACTGAAGCTTTCTTT.

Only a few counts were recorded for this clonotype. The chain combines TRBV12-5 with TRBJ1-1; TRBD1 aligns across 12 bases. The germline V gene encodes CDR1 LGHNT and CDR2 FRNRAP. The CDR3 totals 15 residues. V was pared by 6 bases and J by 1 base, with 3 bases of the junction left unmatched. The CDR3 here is CASGPGQGANTEAFF. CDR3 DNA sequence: TGTGCTAGTGGGCCGGGACAGGGGGCGAACACTGAAGCTTTCTTT.

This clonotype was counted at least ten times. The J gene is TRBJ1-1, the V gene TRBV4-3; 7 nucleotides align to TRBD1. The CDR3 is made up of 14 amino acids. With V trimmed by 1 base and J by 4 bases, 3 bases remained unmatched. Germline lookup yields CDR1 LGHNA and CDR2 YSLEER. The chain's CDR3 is CASSQVSGGTEAFF. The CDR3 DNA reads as TGCGCCAGCAGCCAAGTATCAGGGGGCACTGAAGCTTTCTTT.

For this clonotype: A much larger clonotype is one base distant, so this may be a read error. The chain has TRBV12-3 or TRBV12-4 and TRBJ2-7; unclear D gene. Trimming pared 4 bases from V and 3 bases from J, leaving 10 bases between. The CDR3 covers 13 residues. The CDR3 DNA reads TGTGCCAGCAGTTCCCGGAACATCTACGAGCAGTACTTC. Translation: CASSSRNIYEQYF.

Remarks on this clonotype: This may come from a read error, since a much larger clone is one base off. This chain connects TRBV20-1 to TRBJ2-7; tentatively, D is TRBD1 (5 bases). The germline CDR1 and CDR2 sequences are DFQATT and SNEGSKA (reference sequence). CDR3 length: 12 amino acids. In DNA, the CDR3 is TGCAGTGCTAGTCGCAGGGCCTACGAGCTGTACTTC. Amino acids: CSASRRAYELYF.

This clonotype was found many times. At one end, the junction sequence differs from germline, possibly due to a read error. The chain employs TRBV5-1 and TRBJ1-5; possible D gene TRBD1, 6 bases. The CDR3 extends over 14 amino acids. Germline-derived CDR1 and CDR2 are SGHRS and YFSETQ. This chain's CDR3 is CASSLEGGYQPQHF. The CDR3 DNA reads TGTGCCAGCAGCTTAGAAGGGGGGTATCAGCCCCAGCATTTT.

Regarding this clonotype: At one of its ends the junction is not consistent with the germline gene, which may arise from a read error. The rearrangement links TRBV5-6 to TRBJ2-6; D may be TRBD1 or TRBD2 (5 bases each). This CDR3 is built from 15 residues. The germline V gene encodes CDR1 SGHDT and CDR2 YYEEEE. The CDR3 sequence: CASSPTGAGANGLTF. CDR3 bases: TGTGCCAGCAGCCCGACCGGTGCCGGGGCCAACGGCCTGACTTTC.

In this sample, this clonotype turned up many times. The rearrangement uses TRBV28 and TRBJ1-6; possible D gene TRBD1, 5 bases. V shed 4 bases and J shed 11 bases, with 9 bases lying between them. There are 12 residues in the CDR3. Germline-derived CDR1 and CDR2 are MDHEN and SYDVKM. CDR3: CASSSRVPPLHF. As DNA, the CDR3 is TGTGCCAGCAGTTCCAGGGTTCCACCCCTCCACTTT.

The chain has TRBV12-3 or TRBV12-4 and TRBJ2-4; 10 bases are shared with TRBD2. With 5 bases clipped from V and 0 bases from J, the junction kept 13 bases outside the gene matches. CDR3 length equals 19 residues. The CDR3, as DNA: TGTGCCAGCAGTATTAGCGGGAGGTCACCAACCCTAGCCAAAAACATTCAGTACTTC. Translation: CASSISGRSPTLAKNIQYF.

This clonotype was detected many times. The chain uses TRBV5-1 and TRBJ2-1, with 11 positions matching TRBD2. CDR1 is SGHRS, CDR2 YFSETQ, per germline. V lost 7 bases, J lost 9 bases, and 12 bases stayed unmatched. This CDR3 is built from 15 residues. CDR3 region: CASQLAGAKGGEQFF. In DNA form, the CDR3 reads TGCGCCAGCCAACTAGCGGGAGCCAAAGGGGGTGAGCAGTTCTTC. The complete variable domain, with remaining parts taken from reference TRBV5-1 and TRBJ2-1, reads KAGVTQTPRYLIKTRGQQVTLSCSPISGHRSVSWYQQTPGQGLQFLFEYFSETQRNKGNFPGRFSGRQFSNSRSEMNVSTLELGDSALYLCASQLAGAKGGEQFFGPGTRLTVL.

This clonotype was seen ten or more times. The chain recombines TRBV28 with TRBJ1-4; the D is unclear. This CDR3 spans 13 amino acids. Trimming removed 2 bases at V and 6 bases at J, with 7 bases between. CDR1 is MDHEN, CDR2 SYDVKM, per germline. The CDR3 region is CASSLLEDEKLFF. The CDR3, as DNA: TGTGCCAGCAGTTTACTTGAGGATGAAAAACTGTTTTTT.

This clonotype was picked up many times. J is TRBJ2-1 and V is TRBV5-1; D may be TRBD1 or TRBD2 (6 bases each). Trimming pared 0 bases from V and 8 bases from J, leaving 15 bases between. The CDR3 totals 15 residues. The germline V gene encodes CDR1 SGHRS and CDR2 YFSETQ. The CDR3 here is CASSLAVGGRDEQFF. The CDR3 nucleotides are TGCGCCAGCAGCTTGGCCGTGGGGGGCCGCGATGAGCAGTTCTTC.

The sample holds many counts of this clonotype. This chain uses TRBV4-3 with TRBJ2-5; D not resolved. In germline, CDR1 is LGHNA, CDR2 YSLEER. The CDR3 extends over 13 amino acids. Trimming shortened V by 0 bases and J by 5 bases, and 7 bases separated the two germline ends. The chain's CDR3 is CASSQDSRETQYF. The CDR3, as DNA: TGCGCCAGCAGCCAAGATTCTCGGGAGACCCAGTACTTC.

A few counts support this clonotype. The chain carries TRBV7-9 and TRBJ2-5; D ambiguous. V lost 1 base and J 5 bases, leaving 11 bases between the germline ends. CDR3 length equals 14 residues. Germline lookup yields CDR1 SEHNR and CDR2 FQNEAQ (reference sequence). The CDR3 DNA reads TGTGCCAGCAGCTTAGTTCAAGGGTTGGAGACCCAGTACTTC. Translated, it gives CASSLVQGLETQYF.

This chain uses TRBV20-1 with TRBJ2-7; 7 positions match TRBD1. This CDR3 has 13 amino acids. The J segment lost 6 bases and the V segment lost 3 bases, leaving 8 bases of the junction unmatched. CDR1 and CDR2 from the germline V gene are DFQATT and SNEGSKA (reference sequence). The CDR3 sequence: CSASPGGFPEQYF. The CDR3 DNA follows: TGCAGTGCTAGTCCAGGGGGTTTTCCCGAGCAGTACTTC.

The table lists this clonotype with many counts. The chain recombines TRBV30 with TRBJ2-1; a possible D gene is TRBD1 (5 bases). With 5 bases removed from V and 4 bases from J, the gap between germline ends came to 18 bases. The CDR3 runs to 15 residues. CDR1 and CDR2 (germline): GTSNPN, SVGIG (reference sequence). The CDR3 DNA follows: TGTGCCTGGGACCCCCTTGGGGCACAATACAATGAGCAGTTCTTC. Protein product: CAWDPLGAQYNEQFF.

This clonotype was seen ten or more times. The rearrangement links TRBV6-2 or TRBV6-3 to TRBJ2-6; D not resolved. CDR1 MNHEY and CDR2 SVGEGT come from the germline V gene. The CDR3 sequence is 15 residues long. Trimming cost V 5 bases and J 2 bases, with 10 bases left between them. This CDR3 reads CASSNYETGANVLTF. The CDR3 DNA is TGTGCCAGCAGTAACTACGAAACTGGGGCCAACGTCCTGACTTTC.

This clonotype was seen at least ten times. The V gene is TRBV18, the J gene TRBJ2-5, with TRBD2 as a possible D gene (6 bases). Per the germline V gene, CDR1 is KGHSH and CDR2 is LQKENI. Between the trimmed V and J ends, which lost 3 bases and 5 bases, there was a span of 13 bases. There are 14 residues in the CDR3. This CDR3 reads CASSPGDLGETQYF. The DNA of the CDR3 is TGTGCCAGCTCACCGGGGGACTTGGGGGAGACCCAGTACTTC.